This passage covers 23 T cell receptor beta chains from one sample sequenced in a study of CD8+ T cells in alopecia areata (dated by TCRdb to 2016 to 2019). The receptor library was made with the immunoSEQ multiplex PCR assay. RNA was extracted from all samples and reverse transcribed into cDNA as template for TCR sequencing. The table comes from immuneACCESS by way of TCRdb, which keeps in-frame sequences with V and J called. Part of the clones is missing from these tables; in studies checked, under half for an unresolved V gene and the rest for unknown reasons. The sample table holds roughly 200,000 clones, of which about 56% were seen once. The ten largest clones represent 4.9% of the sample. The sample comprised CD8+ T cells sorted from blood. The receptors shown here come from a human donor in good health.

This clone was counted between two and nine times. V gene TRBV4-1 combines with J gene TRBJ2-2, with D maybe TRBD2 (5 bases). Germline CDR1 reads MGHRA; CDR2 reads YSYEKL. This CDR3 is 13 amino acids long. The V end lost 4 bases, the J end lost 7 bases, and 10 bases lay between the germline ends. The CDR3 loop reads CASSRNGNGELFF. The CDR3 region has the DNA TGCGCCAGCAGCCGTAACGGGAACGGGGAGCTGTTTTTT.

The chain carries TRBV11-1 and TRBJ2-3, with TRBD2 matching over 7 bases. There are 15 residues in the CDR3. The germline gives CDR1 SGHAT, CDR2 FQDESV (reference sequence). With V trimmed by 5 bases and J by 6 bases, 11 bases remained unmatched. DNA of the CDR3: TGTGCCAGCAGCGACCGAGCGGGGCCCCAGGATACGCAGTATTTT. Translation gives CASSDRAGPQDTQYF.

The gene calls are TRBV2 and TRBJ2-7; the D is unclear. This CDR3 has 12 amino acids. Germline loops: CDR1 SNHLY, CDR2 FYNNEI. Trimming removed 2 bases from V and 2 bases from J, with 4 bases in between. The CDR3 is CASSETTYEQYF. DNA of the CDR3: TGTGCCAGCAGTGAAACGACCTACGAGCAGTACTTC.

The chain uses TRBV30 and TRBJ2-2; tentatively, D is TRBD1 (5 bases). The CDR3 totals 14 residues. CDR1 GTSNPN and CDR2 SVGIG come from the germline V gene (reference sequence). Trimming shortened V by 1 base and J by 1 base, and 7 bases separated the two germline ends. In nucleotides, the CDR3 is TGTGCCTGGAGTGACAGGATGAACACCGGGGAGCTGTTTTTT. Residues: CAWSDRMNTGELFF. Based on the CDR3 plus reference TRBV30 and TRBJ2-2, the full variable domain is SQTIHQWPATLVQPVGSPLSLECTVEGTSNPNLYWYRQAAGRGLQLLFYSVGIGQISSEVPQNLSASRPQDRQFILSSKKLLLSDSGFYLCAWSDRMNTGELFFGEGSRLTVL.

This clone was recorded a few times. The rearrangement uses TRBV29-1 and TRBJ2-2, with D maybe TRBD2 (5 bases). The V and J ends lost 0 bases and 5 bases respectively, with 13 bases between them. The CDR3 runs to 15 residues. Looked up from germline, CDR1 is SQVTM and CDR2 is ANQGSEA. The CDR3 is CSVEDWSSGTGELFF. The CDR3 DNA reads as TGCAGCGTTGAAGATTGGTCCTCGGGAACCGGGGAGCTGTTTTTT.

In its sample, this clone was seen once. CDR3 residues: CATSTPGRVGTEAFF. In DNA, the CDR3 is TGTGCCACCAGCACCCCCGGTAGGGTGGGCACTGAAGCTTTCTTT. The chain links TRBV15 to TRBJ1-1, with D unresolved. Germline V gene sequence: CDR1 LNHNV, CDR2 YYDKDF (reference sequence). The CDR3 contains 15 residues. The V end was cut by 4 bases, the J end by 4 bases, with 16 bases between.

This clone was observed many times. The rearrangement links TRBV18 to TRBJ2-3; D unresolved. Germline V gene sequence: CDR1 KGHSH, CDR2 LQKENI. Trimming removed 3 bases from V and 3 bases from J, with 13 bases in between. The CDR3 is 15 amino acids. The CDR3 DNA is TGTGCCAGCTCACCTGTCGGCGGAGATACAGATACGCAGTATTTT. Translation: CASSPVGGDTDTQYF. The full variable domain, rest sourced from reference TRBV18 and TRBJ2-3, is NAGVMQNPRHLVRRRGQEARLRCSPMKGHSHVYWYRQLPEEGLKFMVYLQKENIIDESGMPKERFSAEFPKEGPSILRIQQVVRGDSAAYFCASSPVGGDTDTQYFGPGTRLTVL.

This clone was recorded at least ten times. J is TRBJ2-4 and V is TRBV9; the D gene could be TRBD1 or TRBD2 (6 bases each). CDR3 length equals 13 residues. Germline V CDR1 and CDR2: SGDLS, YYNGEE. V shed 0 bases and J shed 9 bases, with 10 bases lying between them. CDR3 in DNA: TGTGCCAGCAGCGTAGAGGGGGGCCGCATTCAGTACTTC. Its translation is CASSVEGGRIQYF.

The V call is TRBV7-7, the J call TRBJ2-5; tentatively, D is TRBD1 (6 bases). The V and J ends lost 3 bases and 0 bases respectively, with 11 bases between them. This CDR3 region has 15 residues. The germline V gene has CDR1 SSHAT and CDR2 FNYEAQ (reference sequence). This chain's CDR3 is CASSFWTANQETQYF. Written as DNA, the CDR3 is TGTGCCAGCAGCTTTTGGACAGCTAACCAAGAGACCCAGTACTTC. The variable domain in full, completed from reference TRBV7-7 and TRBJ2-5, reads GAGVSQSPRYKVTKRGQDVTLRCDPISSHATLYWYQQALGQGPEFLTYFNYEAQPDKSGLPSDRFSAERPEGSISTLTIQRTEQRDSAMYRCASSFWTANQETQYFGPGTRLLVL.

The rearrangement joins TRBV27 to TRBJ1-4; D not certain. The germline gives CDR1 MNHEY, CDR2 SMNVEV (reference sequence). This CDR3 comprises 14 residues. V gave up 3 bases and J gave up 7 bases, with 12 bases separating them. The CDR3 DNA follows: TGTGCCAGCAGTTTTCTCTACCCGGGTGAAAAACTGTTTTTT. It encodes CASSFLYPGEKLFF.

The chain has TRBV25-1 and TRBJ2-7, with 9 nucleotides matching TRBD1. CDR1 is MGHDK and CDR2 is SYGVNS in the germline V gene. V lost 5 bases and J lost 4; bases outside the gene matches: 12. This CDR3 spans 16 amino acids. This CDR3 is CASSSRGDRVTYEQYF. CDR3 coding DNA: TGTGCCAGCAGTTCCCGAGGGGACAGGGTTACATACGAGCAGTACTTC.

The V call is TRBV19, the J call TRBJ1-5; D uncertain. Trimming shortened V by 3 bases and J by 3 bases, and 9 bases separated the two germline ends. CDR3 size: 14 residues. The germline V gene encodes CDR1 LNHDA and CDR2 SQIVND (reference sequence). The chain's CDR3 is CASSMVSANQPQHF. The DNA of the CDR3 is TGTGCCAGTAGTATGGTGTCAGCCAATCAGCCCCAGCATTTT.

The V and J genes are TRBV5-4 and TRBJ1-1; TRBD1 aligns across 8 bases. This CDR3 is 15 amino acids long. Per germline, CDR1 SGHNT and CDR2 YYREEE (reference sequence). With V trimmed by 2 bases and J by 4 bases, 7 bases remained unmatched. CDR3 nucleotide sequence: TGTGCCAGCAGCTTAATACCCGACAGGGGCACTGAAGCTTTCTTT. Translating it yields CASSLIPDRGTEAFF.

This clone was seen more than once but under ten times. The rearrangement links TRBV7-3 to TRBJ1-5; D uncertain. Trimming stripped 2 bases from V and 4 bases from J, with 3 bases between. Germline lookup yields CDR1 SGHTA and CDR2 FQGTGA. This CDR3 is 12 amino acids long. CDR3 region: CASSLPNQPQHF. The CDR3 bases are TGTGCCAGCAGCTTACCAAATCAGCCCCAGCATTTT.

The gene calls are TRBV5-6 and TRBJ2-7, with 7 bases matching TRBD1. Trimming removed 3 bases from V and 3 bases from J; junction bases left unmatched: 3. CDR3 length: 13 residues. Looked up from germline, CDR1 is SGHDT and CDR2 is YYEEEE. The CDR3: CASSSQGLYEQYF. The CDR3 DNA reads TGTGCCAGCAGCTCACAGGGGCTCTACGAGCAGTACTTC.

V gene TRBV7-2 combines with J gene TRBJ2-5; TRBD2 might be the D (6 bases). The CDR3 is 11 residues long. V was shortened by 5 bases and J by 13 bases, with 14 bases between the two germline ends. CDR1 is SGHTA and CDR2 is FQGNSA in the germline V gene. The CDR3 is CASSATRDSYF. DNA for the CDR3: TGTGCCAGCAGCGCCACCCGGGACTCGTACTTC.

The rearrangement joins TRBV27 to TRBJ1-2; 9 nucleotides align to TRBD1. The V gene end was trimmed by 11 bases and the J gene end by 0 bases; junction bases not matched to a gene: 16. This CDR3 spans 17 amino acids. The germline gives CDR1 MNHEY, CDR2 SMNVEV (reference sequence). This CDR3 reads CACSPGTGQGANYGYTF. CDR3 bases: TGTGCCTGCTCGCCCGGGACAGGGCAAGGAGCTAACTATGGCTACACCTTC.

In this sample, this clone turned up a few times. The chain links TRBV7-9 to TRBJ1-2; D unresolved. V was trimmed by 0 bases and J by 2 bases, leaving 7 bases between them. Germline V CDR1 and CDR2: SEHNR, FQNEAQ (reference sequence). The CDR3 is made up of 14 amino acids. The CDR3 coding sequence is TGTGCCAGCAGCTTAGCGGCTGTAAACTATGGCTACACCTTC. Amino acid sequence: CASSLAAVNYGYTF.

The sample holds a few counts of this clone. The chain links TRBV30 to TRBJ2-7, with 8 bases lining up with TRBD1. Germline-derived CDR1 and CDR2 are GTSNPN and SVGIG (reference sequence). Trimming removed 3 bases from V and 4 bases from J; junction bases left unmatched: 8. This CDR3 is 14 amino acids long. The CDR3 spells CAWRAMDREYEQYF. In DNA, the CDR3 is TGTGCCTGGAGGGCCATGGACAGGGAGTACGAGCAGTACTTC. The entire variable domain, with the rest obtained from reference TRBV30 and TRBJ2-7, is as follows: SQTIHQWPATLVQPVGSPLSLECTVEGTSNPNLYWYRQAAGRGLQLLFYSVGIGQISSEVPQNLSASRPQDRQFILSSKKLLLSDSGFYLCAWRAMDREYEQYFGPGTRLTVT.

This clone was found a few times. This chain uses TRBV27 with TRBJ1-2; D not resolved. Trimming pared 5 bases from V and 5 bases from J, leaving 12 bases between. Germline CDR1 MNHEY, CDR2 SMNVEV (reference sequence). The CDR3 sequence is 13 residues long. The CDR3 reads CASSVGFEYGYTF. The CDR3 DNA reads TGTGCCAGCAGTGTGGGCTTCGAGTATGGCTACACCTTC.

The gene calls are TRBV7-6 and TRBJ1-1; maybe TRBD1 (6 bases). This CDR3 has 17 amino acids. The germline gives CDR1 SGHVS, CDR2 FNYEAQ. Trimming took off 1 base at V and 0 bases at J, with 15 bases between the two ends. CDR3 in amino acids: CASSLDTGSVMNTEAFF. The CDR3 coding sequence is TGTGCCAGCAGCTTAGACACAGGGAGCGTCATGAACACTGAAGCTTTCTTT. Based on the CDR3 plus reference TRBV7-6 and TRBJ1-1, the full variable domain is GAGVSQSPRYKVTKRGQDVALRCDPISGHVSLYWYRQALGQGPEFLTYFNYEAQQDKSGLPNDRFSAERPEGSISTLTIQRTEQRDSAMYRCASSLDTGSVMNTEAFFGQGTRLTVV.

The rearrangement links TRBV6-5 to TRBJ1-3; D is undetermined. The ends were cut back, 6 bases at V and 0 bases at J, with 12 bases in the middle. CDR1 and CDR2 (germline): MNHEY, SVGAGI. This CDR3 region has 15 residues. The CDR3 sequence is CASSPTASSGNTIYF. The CDR3 region has the DNA TGTGCCAGCAGCCCCACGGCGTCCTCTGGAAACACCATATATTTT.

This clone showed up many times. The rearrangement links TRBV6-1 to TRBJ2-3; 8 bases match TRBD2. From germline, CDR1 is MNHNS and CDR2 SASEGT. J lost 3 bases, V lost 7 bases, and 3 bases had no gene match. There are 13 residues in the CDR3. In nucleotides, the CDR3 is TGTGCCAGCAACGGGGGGGAAACAGATACGCAGTATTTT. It is translated as CASNGGETDTQYF.